These T cell receptor beta chains were read from a single sample in a study of T cell responses to AZD1222 COVID-19 vaccine. Method: immunoSEQ multiplex PCR; TCRdb's copy keeps in-frame clones and lacks some. The sample lists fewer than 130,000 clones; approximately 94% were seen once. The sample consisted of peripheral blood, taken 28 days after the second AZD1222 dose. These receptors came from an adult who received the AZD1222 COVID-19 vaccine. CDR3s include the opening cysteine and the closing phenylalanine or tryptophan. The D gene is left open where the match is weak. Size tells how often a clone was seen (once, few, many) or the class of an expanded clone, and some rows leave it out.

TRBJ1-5	TRBV5-5	TRBD1	once	CASSAGQGNQPQHF	TGTGCCAGCAGCGCGGGACAGGGAAATCAGCCCCAGCATTTT
TRBJ2-7	TRBV4-1	.	.	CASSQDGYYEQYF	TGCGCCAGCAGCCAGGACGGATACTACGAGCAGTACTTC
TRBJ2-5	TRBV5-5	.	.	CASSLAGTNTLQETQYF	TGTGCCAGCAGCTTGGCCGGGACAAACACCTTACAAGAGACCCAGTACTTC
TRBJ2-2	TRBV5-4	TRBD2	.	CASSLSASGRAMVFF	TGTGCCAGCAGCTTGTCTGCTAGCGGGAGGGCCATGGTGTTTTTT
TRBJ1-6	TRBV11-2	.	.	CASSLYAGQSNSPLHF	TGTGCCAGCAGCTTATACGCGGGGCAGAGTAATTCACCCCTCCACTTT
TRBJ2-1	TRBV6-5	.	once	CASNPLPGTIEFF	TGTGCCAGCAACCCCCTTCCAGGGACAATCGAGTTCTTC
TRBJ2-1	TRBV7-9	TRBD2	.	CASSFGLVQYNEQFF	TGTGCCAGCAGCTTTGGACTAGTGCAGTACAATGAGCAGTTCTTC
TRBJ1-1	TRBV5-1	TRBD1	.	CASSFGTVNTEAFF	TGCGCCAGCAGCTTTGGGACAGTGAACACTGAAGCTTTCTTT
TRBJ1-3	TRBV11-3	.	.	CASSISGAGNTIYF	TGTGCCAGCAGCATATCAGGGGCCGGAAACACCATATATTTT
TRBJ1-1	TRBV27	.	.	CASSELGGLNTEAFF	TGTGCCAGCAGTGAACTGGGGGGCCTGAACACTGAAGCTTTCTTT
TRBJ2-6	TRBV18	TRBD2	once	CASSPPIGQGLPSGANVLTF	TGTGCCAGCTCACCACCAATAGGGCAGGGACTACCCTCTGGGGCCAACGTCCTGACTTTC
TRBJ1-1	TRBV5-1	.	.	CASTSYGPATEAFF	TGCGCCAGCACCTCGTACGGTCCGGCCACTGAAGCTTTCTTT
TRBJ1-1	TRBV5-5	.	.	CASSLGQLTEAFF	TGTGCCAGCAGCCTAGGACAGCTTACTGAAGCTTTCTTT
TRBJ2-3	TRBV7-9	TRBD2	.	CASRGLEISDTQYF	TGTGCCAGCAGAGGACTAGAGATCTCAGATACGCAGTATTTT
TRBJ2-7	TRBV15	TRBD2	.	CATSGLAGAGEQYF	TGTGCCACCAGCGGATTAGCGGGAGCGGGGGAGCAGTACTTC
TRBJ1-5	TRBV19	.	.	CASSLRAGDNQPQHF	TGTGCCAGTAGTCTGCGTGCAGGCGACAATCAGCCCCAGCATTTT
TRBJ1-2	TRBV20-1	.	.	CSATSDYGYTF	TGCAGTGCCACAAGTGACTATGGCTACACCTTC
TRBJ2-1	TRBV29-1	.	.	CSVGEQFF	TGCAGCGTTGGTGAGCAGTTCTTC
TRBJ2-7	TRBV19	TRBD1	.	CASSMGTGVYEQYF	TGTGCCAGTAGTATGGGTACAGGGGTCTACGAGCAGTACTTC
TRBJ1-5	TRBV5-5	.	.	CASSPSISTGYSNQPQHF	TGTGCCAGCAGCCCCTCCATATCGACAGGATATAGCAATCAGCCCCAGCATTTT
TRBJ1-5	TRBV3-1/TRBV3-2	.	.	CASSQRDQPQHF	TGTGCCAGCAGCCAGCGGGATCAGCCCCAGCATTTT
TRBJ1-2	TRBV19	TRBD1	few	CASSIDRGYGYTF	TGTGCCAGTAGTATCGACAGGGGCTATGGCTACACCTTC
TRBJ2-7	TRBV27	.	.	CASSLQGFSSYEQYF	TGTGCCAGCAGTTTACAGGGGTTCAGCTCCTACGAGCAGTACTTC
TRBJ2-7	TRBV6-5	.	.	CASSYEAGANYEQYF	TGTGCCAGCAGTTACGAGGCCGGAGCGAACTACGAGCAGTACTTC
TRBJ1-2	TRBV12-3/TRBV12-4	TRBD1	.	CASSSTGGDGYTF	TGTGCCAGCAGCTCAACAGGGGGCGATGGCTACACCTTC
TRBJ1-5	TRBV5-8	.	.	CASSLHQPQHF	TGTGCCAGCAGCTTGCACCAGCCCCAGCATTTT
TRBJ1-2	TRBV15	.	.	CATSAGSYGYTF	TGTGCCACCAGCGCAGGTAGCTATGGCTACACCTTC
TRBJ2-7	TRBV11-2	.	.	CASSPFGLATDEQYF	TGTGCCAGCAGCCCATTCGGGCTAGCGACAGACGAGCAGTACTTC
TRBJ1-2	TRBV7-8	.	once	CASTPPRRTHYGYTF	TGTGCCAGCACCCCGCCCCGCCGGACCCACTATGGCTACACCTTC
TRBJ2-1	TRBV29-1	TRBD2	.	CSLLAGVPPINNEQFF	TGCAGCCTGCTAGCGGGAGTTCCGCCGATTAACAATGAGCAGTTCTTC
TRBJ2-1	TRBV2	TRBD1	.	CASSEEGTGTNEQFF	TGTGCCAGCAGTGAAGAAGGGACAGGGACCAATGAGCAGTTCTTC
TRBJ2-1	TRBV2	TRBD1	once	CASRHIDRGGNNEQFF	TGTGCCAGCAGACACATAGACAGGGGTGGGAACAATGAGCAGTTCTTC
TRBJ1-2	TRBV6-5	.	.	CASSPGQPIDGYTF	TGTGCCAGCTCTCCCGGACAGCCAATAGATGGCTACACCTTC
TRBJ2-5	TRBV18	.	once	CASSRRQETQYF	TGTGCCAGCTCCCGACGACAAGAGACCCAGTACTTC
TRBJ1-5	TRBV9	.	.	CASSATGNNQPQHF	TGTGCCAGCAGCGCCACAGGAAACAATCAGCCCCAGCATTTT
TRBJ2-5	TRBV10-3	TRBD2	once	CAISAVNSGGETQYF	TGTGCCATCAGTGCGGTGAATAGCGGGGGTGAGACCCAGTACTTC
TRBJ1-2	TRBV7-2	.	.	CASSLGPHYDYTF	TGTGCCAGCAGCTTAGGGCCTCACTATGACTACACCTTC
TRBJ1-1	TRBV12-3/TRBV12-4	.	.	CASSFPKNTEAFF	TGTGCCAGCAGTTTTCCGAAGAACACTGAAGCTTTCTTT
TRBJ1-2	TRBV27	.	.	CASSPTTLRHDNYGYTF	TGTGCCAGCAGCCCGACCACTCTCCGACACGATAACTATGGCTACACCTTC
TRBJ1-2	TRBV5-4	.	few	CASSSGRANYGYTF	TGTGCCAGCAGCTCGGGGAGGGCTAACTATGGCTACACCTTC
TRBJ2-1	TRBV11-3	.	once	CASSTRTGEQFF	TGTGCCAGCAGCACCCGGACTGGTGAGCAGTTCTTC
TRBJ2-2	TRBV29-1	.	.	CSVGGLTNTGELFF	TGCAGCGTTGGTGGGTTAACGAACACCGGGGAGCTGTTTTTT
TRBJ1-4	TRBV4-2	TRBD1	.	CASSPGQGGTTNEKLFF	TGTGCCAGCAGCCCCGGACAGGGAGGAACAACTAATGAAAAACTGTTTTTT
TRBJ1-1	TRBV7-9	TRBD1	.	CASSAYGQGGANTEAFF	TGTGCCAGCAGCGCTTACGGACAGGGAGGGGCGAACACTGAAGCTTTCTTT
TRBJ1-5	TRBV18	.	.	CASSRQGNQPQHF	TGTGCCAGCTCTCGTCAGGGGAACCAGCCCCAGCATTTT
TRBJ1-5	TRBV30	.	.	CAWSFRDHQPQHF	TGTGCCTGGAGTTTCCGAGATCATCAGCCCCAGCATTTT
TRBJ2-1	TRBV12-3/TRBV12-4	.	.	CASSSTYTKFF	TGTGCCAGCAGTTCGACATATACTAAGTTCTTC
TRBJ1-6	TRBV19	TRBD1	.	CASSADRVIIPTLHF	TGTGCCAGTAGCGCGGACAGGGTTATAATTCCAACCCTCCACTTT
TRBJ2-5	TRBV5-4	.	.	CASSHALASETQYF	TGTGCCAGCAGCCATGCGTTAGCGTCGGAGACCCAGTACTTC
TRBJ1-2	TRBV29-1	.	.	CSGRAGLSGYTF	TGCAGCGGTAGGGCAGGGCTCTCGGGCTACACCTTC